This passage covers 5 T cell receptor beta chains from one sample sequenced in a study of spatial heterogeneity in lung cancer. The time point denotes: blood at routine non-recurrence follow-up after resection. TCRdb re-called the 5' RACE reads with MiXCR, one entry per CDR3 protein. The sample records some 200 distinct CDR3 sequences, over 40% being singletons. This specimen consisted of PBMCs, obtained at follow-up. Receptors were obtained from a male donor with early-stage non-small cell lung cancer.

Note on this clonotype: Since the library was made to target alpha chains, this beta chain is a stray read and its abundance is not meaningful. This chain connects TRBV18 to TRBJ1-5; D unclear. Germline CDR1 and CDR2: KGHSH and LQKENI. The CDR3 runs 13 residues. V was trimmed by 1 base and J by 4 bases, leaving 5 bases between them. The CDR3 spells CASSPQVNQPQHF. CDR3 coding DNA: TGTGCCAGCTCACCACAGGTTAATCAGCCCCAGCATTTT.

With regard to this clonotype: This beta chain is a stray sequence in a library constructed for alpha chains; its clone size is not meaningful. This chain links TRBV4-3 with TRBJ2-3; weak D call: TRBD1 (5 bases). The germline gives CDR1 LGHNA, CDR2 YSLEER. V was trimmed by 0 bases and J by 6 bases, leaving 16 bases between them. CDR3 length: 16 residues. Here the CDR3 reads CASSQDLQGGVDTQYF. Written as DNA, the CDR3 is TGCGCCAGCAGCCAAGATCTCCAGGGCGGTGTGGATACGCAGTATTTT.

Concerning this clonotype itself: Because the library targeted alpha chains, this beta chain is an off-target read whose size means little. The chain combines TRBV5-1 with TRBJ2-1; TRBD2 matches at 12 bases. The germline gives CDR1 SGHRS, CDR2 YFSETQ. There are 20 residues in the CDR3. V dropped 0 bases and J dropped 0; count of bases not matched to a gene: 10. In nucleotides, the CDR3 is TGCGCCAGCAGCTTGGTGGCTAGCGGGAGGGTAACGAGCTCCTACAATGAGCAGTTCTTC. Protein: CASSLVASGRVTSSYNEQFF.

A note on this clonotype: This beta chain lies outside the target of a library built for alpha chains; its clone size means little. The V and J genes are TRBV28 and TRBJ2-3, with 10 bases lining up with TRBD2. The CDR3 spans 16 residues. The germline V gene encodes CDR1 MDHEN and CDR2 SYDVKM. V gave up 4 bases and J gave up 3 bases; unmatched junction bases: 7. CDR3 DNA: TGTGCCAGCAGTTCCGGGACTAGCGAGACGACAGATACGCAGTATTTT. It specifies CASSSGTSETTDTQYF.

This clonotype was counted between two and nine times. With the library built for alpha chains, this beta chain is off target and its frequency is not meaningful. This sequence joins TRBV28 and TRBJ1-1; D uncertain. The V end was cut by 3 bases, the J end by 5 bases, with 7 bases between. This CDR3 region has 12 residues. CDR1 MDHEN and CDR2 SYDVKM come from the germline V gene. The DNA for the CDR3 is TGTGCCAGCAGTTTTGAGGTAACTGAAGCTTTCTTT. It codes for CASSFEVTEAFF. The whole variable domain, remainder taken from reference TRBV28 and TRBJ1-1, is DVKVTQSSRYLVKRTGEKVFLECVQDMDHENMFWYRQDPGLGLRLIYFSYDVKMKEKGDIPEGYSVSREKKERFSLILESASTNQTSMYLCASSFEVTEAFFGQGTRLTVV.